The following is a T cell receptor beta chain sequence with its context. This record comes from a study of blood T cell repertoires in COVID-19. Unmatched junction bases numbered 10, after V lost 3 bases and J lost 0 bases. This CDR3 has 18 amino acids. Germline V CDR1 and CDR2: SGDLS, YYNGEE. Assay used: immunoSEQ multiplex PCR; TCRdb lists only in-frame clones, some missing. The sample has 300,000 to 400,000 clones, around 90% seen once; the top ten hold 7.5% to 10%. The sequencing input was peripheral blood. The clonotype comes from a man between 25 and 39 years old with COVID-19, enrolled during active disease. This chain links TRBV9 with TRBJ2-1; TRBD2 aligns across 9 bases. The CDR3 DNA follows: TGTGCCAGCAGCGGGGGGGGGAGCGGGGGGAGCTCCTACAATGAGCAGTTCTTC. Amino acids: CASSGGGSGGSSYNEQFF.